The 31 T cell receptor beta chains below all came from one sample that was sequenced in a study of ipilimumab plus nivolumab after autologous stem cell transplantation. TCRdb's copy holds only in-frame clones and misses some; the assay was immunoSEQ multiplex PCR. Among 9,500 to 15,000 clones listed, around 70% were seen once. The material was PBMCs, obtained in a trial of ipilimumab plus nivolumab as post-transplant consolidation. These receptors all come from a male donor with diffuse large B-cell lymphoma.

On this clone itself: One junction end does not reproduce the germline sequence, and a read error may be involved. The V call is TRBV7-9, the J call TRBJ1-2; D possibly corresponds to TRBD1 (5 bases). CDR1 SEHNR and CDR2 FQNEAQ come from the germline V gene (reference sequence). The CDR3 is 14 residues long. The CDR3 spells CASSRLLRDAREYF. The CDR3 DNA is TGTGCCAGCAGCCGCCTACTCCGGGACGCTAGAGAATACTTC.

The chain recombines TRBV20-1 with TRBJ1-4; no reliable D call. The V end lost 8 bases, the J end lost 6 bases, and 10 bases lay between the germline ends. Germline CDR1 DFQATT, CDR2 SNEGSKA (reference sequence). This CDR3 has 11 amino acids. CDR3 bases: TGCAGTAGGATCGTGGATGAAAAACTGTTTTTT. Translating gives CSRIVDEKLFF.

This chain links TRBV9 with TRBJ1-3; D ambiguous. The V end lost 1 base, the J end lost 3 bases, and 8 bases lay between the germline ends. Germline V gene sequence: CDR1 SGDLS, CDR2 YYNGEE. The CDR3 length is 14 residues. CDR3 bases: TGTGCCAGCAGCGTAAGGGATCGTGGAAACACCATATATTTT. Protein: CASSVRDRGNTIYF. Full variable domain (outside the CDR3, taken from reference TRBV9 and TRBJ1-3): DSGVTQTPKHLITATGQRVTLRCSPRSGDLSVYWYQQSLDQGLQFLIQYYNGEERAKGNILERFSAQQFPDLHSELNLSSLELGDSALYFCASSVRDRGNTIYFGEGSWLTVV.

The chain has TRBV7-2 and TRBJ2-7, with 9 bases aligning to TRBD1. Trimming cost V 5 bases and J 0 bases; bases outside gene matches: 5. The CDR3 is made up of 15 amino acids. Germline lookup yields CDR1 SGHTA and CDR2 FQGNSA. CDR3 bases: TGTGCCAGCAGCCCGGGACAGGGCGTCTCCTACGAGCAGTACTTC. This gives the protein CASSPGQGVSYEQYF.

At least ten counts were recorded for this clone. The DNA for the CDR3 is TGCGCCAGCAGCTTGCATCCAGGGGACGCGTCTGGAAACACCATATATTTT. This sequence encodes CASSLHPGDASGNTIYF. The chain carries TRBV5-1 and TRBJ1-3; TRBD1 might be the D (6 bases). The CDR3 runs 17 residues. The germline V and J ends were trimmed by 1 base and 1 base, with 15 bases remaining between them. Germline V gene lookup returns CDR1 SGHRS and CDR2 YFSETQ. Full variable domain (rest looked up from reference TRBV5-1 and TRBJ1-3): KAGVTQTPRYLIKTRGQQVTLSCSPISGHRSVSWYQQTPGQGLQFLFEYFSETQRNKGNFPGRFSGRQFSNSRSEMNVSTLELGDSALYLCASSLHPGDASGNTIYFGEGSWLTVV.

This chain joins TRBV2 and TRBJ1-2, with a possible D match to TRBD1 (6 bases). The V end was cut by 4 bases, the J end by 7 bases, with 10 bases between. The CDR3 runs 12 residues. The germline V gene encodes CDR1 SNHLY and CDR2 FYNNEI. The CDR3 region is CASSVDRFGYTF. CDR3 bases: TGTGCCAGCAGTGTGGACAGATTTGGCTACACCTTC.

By share, this clone ranks as medium-sized. The chain joins TRBV5-8 to TRBJ2-1, with 10 bases aligning to TRBD1. The CDR3 covers 15 residues. Looked up from germline, CDR1 is SGHTS and CDR2 is YDEGEE. V lost 0 bases to trimming and J lost 5 bases; unmatched junction nucleotides: 2. The CDR3 DNA sequence: TGTGCCAGCAGCTTGGGGGGACAGGGGAACAATGAGCAGTTCTTC. Translating gives CASSLGGQGNNEQFF. Complete variable domain (other parts from reference TRBV5-8 and TRBJ2-1): EAGVTQSPTHLIKTRGQQATLRCSPISGHTSVYWYQQALGLGLQFLLWYDEGEERNRGNFPPRFSGRQFPNYSSELNVNALELEDSALYLCASSLGGQGNNEQFFGPGTRLTVL.

This clone appeared a few times. The chain is built from TRBV11-2 and TRBJ2-3; 8 nucleotides match TRBD2. Per germline, CDR1 SGHAT and CDR2 FQNNGV. J gave up 0 bases and V 3 bases, and 14 bases lay outside the gene matches. This CDR3 comprises 19 residues. The CDR3 sequence: CASSFPTGGSVTSTDTQYF. The CDR3, as DNA: TGTGCCAGCAGCTTCCCCACGGGAGGGTCTGTTACTAGCACAGATACGCAGTATTTT. The variable domain in full, completed from reference TRBV11-2 and TRBJ2-3, reads EAGVAQSPRYKIIEKRQSVAFWCNPISGHATLYWYQQILGQGPKLLIQFQNNGVVDDSQLPKDRFSAERLKGVDSTLKIQPAKLEDSAVYLCASSFPTGGSVTSTDTQYFGPGTRLTVL.

This chain uses TRBV11-3 with TRBJ2-7; D not certain. The germline V gene encodes CDR1 SGHNT and CDR2 YENEEA. The CDR3 has 13 residues. Trimming took off 4 bases at V and 3 bases at J, with 10 bases between the two ends. The CDR3 loop is CASSSVYFYEQYF. The CDR3 DNA reads as TGTGCCAGCAGCTCCGTCTACTTCTACGAGCAGTACTTC.

By sample fraction, this clone is medium-sized. The J gene is TRBJ2-7, the V gene TRBV11-2; D is unclear. Per germline, CDR1 SGHAT and CDR2 FQNNGV. V gave up 1 base and J gave up 6 bases, with 7 bases separating them. This CDR3 comprises 12 residues. CDR3 in DNA: TGTGCCAGCAGCTTAGGCCCCTCCGAGCAGTACTTC. This sequence encodes CASSLGPSEQYF.

The chain recombines TRBV2 with TRBJ2-5; no clear D gene. V gave up 0 bases and J gave up 0 bases, with 11 bases separating them. This CDR3 has 16 residues. CDR1 is SNHLY, CDR2 FYNNEI, per germline. CDR3 loop: CASSEADLLYQETQYF. The CDR3 nucleotides are TGTGCCAGCAGTGAAGCGGACCTCCTGTACCAAGAGACCCAGTACTTC.

The CDR3 DNA sequence: TGTGCCAGCAGCGTACAGGCCCAAGGCTACGAGCAGTACTTC. Its protein product is CASSVQAQGYEQYF. The genes are TRBV9 and TRBJ2-7, with D hard to call. CDR1 SGDLS and CDR2 YYNGEE come from the germline V gene. The CDR3 extends over 14 amino acids. Trimming left V 1 base short and J 3 bases short, with 11 bases between.

The chain has TRBV5-6 and TRBJ2-5; tentative D call: TRBD2 (6 bases). The CDR3 contains 15 residues. V was clipped by 2 bases and J by 4 bases, with 15 bases between them. The germline V gene encodes CDR1 SGHDT and CDR2 YYEEEE. As DNA, the CDR3 is TGTGCCAGCAGCTTTGGGGGGAACGCGAGAGAGACCCAGTACTTC. As protein: CASSFGGNARETQYF.

There are a few counts of this clone. The V call is TRBV5-1, the J call TRBJ2-1; 8 positions match TRBD2. The CDR3 totals 15 residues. V lost 0 bases and J lost 5; bases outside the gene matches: 4. The germline CDR1 and CDR2 sequences are SGHRS and YFSETQ. CDR3 in amino acids: CASSLEGLGNNEQFF. In DNA form, the CDR3 reads TGCGCCAGCAGCTTGGAGGGACTAGGAAACAATGAGCAGTTCTTC.

This chain uses TRBV10-3 with TRBJ1-1; D is unclear. The CDR3 extends over 13 amino acids. CDR1 and CDR2 (germline): ENHRY, SYGVKD. Trimming removed 4 bases at V and 0 bases at J, with 6 bases between. For the CDR3, the DNA is TGTGCCATCAGTGGGGTGCTGAACACTGAAGCTTTCTTT. Protein product: CAISGVLNTEAFF.

Only one count was recorded for this clone. The chain recombines TRBV6-5 with TRBJ1-2; a weak D match, TRBD1 (5 bases). CDR3 length: 15 residues. V lost 7 bases and J lost 5, with 20 bases in between. The V gene's germline CDR1 is MNHEY and CDR2 SVGAGI. CDR3 bases: TGTGCCAGCACCCCGGGGGGGAGTTTTAAGTATGGCTACACCTTC. Its translation: CASTPGGSFKYGYTF.

The table lists this clone with many counts. The junction departs from the called germline gene at one end, perhaps through a read error. Other DNA sequences within the sample encode an identical CDR3. The chain employs TRBV7-7 and TRBJ2-3, with D hard to call. The CDR3 is made up of 14 amino acids. Germline values: CDR1 SSHAT, CDR2 FNYEAQ (reference sequence). CDR3 DNA sequence: TGTGCTAGCAGCTCTGGAACTAGCACAGATACGCAGTATTTT. Translation gives CASSSGTSTDTQYF.

This sequence joins TRBV10-2 and TRBJ2-2; D call uncertain. The germline gives CDR1 WSHSY, CDR2 SAAADI. CDR3 length: 13 residues. Trimming removed 0 bases from V and 6 bases from J, with 5 bases in between. CDR3 in amino acids: CASSESRAGELFF. For the CDR3, the DNA is TGCGCCAGCAGTGAGTCTCGGGCCGGGGAGCTGTTTTTT.

This chain uses TRBV10-2 with TRBJ2-7; 13 bases agree with TRBD2. Germline CDR1 reads WSHSY; CDR2 reads SAAADI. Germline trimming cut 5 bases from V and 3 bases from J; bases unmatched to any gene: 7. The CDR3 totals 16 residues. The CDR3 sequence: CASSFQGLAGVYEQYF. CDR3 sequence (DNA): TGCGCCAGCAGTTTTCAAGGACTAGCGGGAGTCTACGAGCAGTACTTC.

The CDR3 spells CAWSVLTGVTGELFF. The CDR3 bases are TGTGCCTGGAGTGTCTTAACAGGGGTGACCGGGGAGCTGTTTTTT. The gene calls are TRBV30 and TRBJ2-2; 7 bases align to TRBD1. The CDR3 length is 15 residues. V was pared by 0 bases and J by 5 bases, with 6 bases of the junction left unmatched. Germline CDR1 GTSNPN, CDR2 SVGIG (reference sequence).

This clone showed up just once. The J gene is TRBJ2-5, the V gene TRBV13; D may be TRBD2 (6 bases). The end of the DNA fits TRBJ2-7 better, so the J call may be wrong. The V gene's germline CDR1 is PRHDT and CDR2 FYEKMQ (reference sequence). There are 15 residues in the CDR3. The CDR3 sequence: CASSQLRGLPYEQYF. As DNA, the CDR3 is TGTGCCAGCAGCCAATTAAGGGGACTTCCCTACGAGCAGTACTTC.

J is TRBJ1-2 and V is TRBV5-6; 9 nucleotides align to TRBD1. The CDR3 spans 15 residues. V shed 4 bases, J shed 1 base, and the junction held 5 bases outside the gene matches. Germline CDR1 is SGHDT and CDR2 is YYEEEE. CDR3 coding DNA: TGTGCCAGCAGCCCGGACAGGGGAGGTAACTATGGCTACACCTTC. This codes for CASSPDRGGNYGYTF.

This chain uses TRBV7-6 with TRBJ2-7; 11 nucleotides line up with TRBD1. Trimming removed 3 bases from V and 6 bases from J; junction bases left unmatched: 4. The CDR3 sequence is 14 residues long. Germline CDR1 SGHVS, CDR2 FNYEAQ. CDR3 protein: CASSLGTGGGEQYF. In DNA form, the CDR3 reads TGTGCCAGCAGCTTGGGGACAGGGGGGGGCGAGCAGTACTTC.

This sequence joins TRBV5-1 and TRBJ2-1; D ambiguous. Per germline, CDR1 SGHRS and CDR2 YFSETQ. The CDR3 has 11 residues. Trimming shortened V by 0 bases and J by 11 bases, and 6 bases separated the two germline ends. The CDR3 protein is CASSLGEKQFF. The CDR3 region has the DNA TGCGCCAGCAGCTTGGGCGAGAAGCAGTTCTTC.

The V and J genes are TRBV18 and TRBJ2-2; tentative D call: TRBD1 (5 bases). The CDR3 is made up of 15 amino acids. The V end was cut by 1 base, the J end by 6 bases, with 12 bases between. CDR1 is KGHSH, CDR2 LQKENI, per germline. CDR3 nucleotide sequence: TGTGCCAGCTCACCACTAAATCAGGGTTCCGGGGAGCTGTTTTTT. As protein: CASSPLNQGSGELFF.

This clone was seen just once. The gene calls are TRBV2 and TRBJ1-2; TRBD1 agrees at 8 bases. The CDR3 is 15 residues long. The trim removed 3 bases at V and 8 bases at J, leaving 11 bases unmatched. Per the germline V gene, CDR1 is SNHLY and CDR2 is FYNNEI. The CDR3 DNA sequence: TGTGCCAGCAGTGAGGTGGGACAGGTCCTTGGGGGCTACACCTTC. It translates to CASSEVGQVLGGYTF.

The chain joins TRBV19 to TRBJ2-2, with TRBD2 matching 13 bases. Germline values: CDR1 LNHDA, CDR2 SQIVND (reference sequence). Unmatched junction bases numbered 10, after V lost 8 bases and J lost 4 bases. The CDR3 loop spans 17 amino acids. CDR3 amino acids: CASSSGLAGVLTGELFF. CDR3 bases: TGTGCCAGTTCTTCTGGACTAGCGGGAGTCCTCACCGGGGAGCTGTTTTTT.

The rearrangement links TRBV11-3 to TRBJ1-1; tentatively, D is TRBD1 (5 bases). Trimming removed 5 bases at V and 1 base at J, with 8 bases between. Germline lookup yields CDR1 SGHNT and CDR2 YENEEA. CDR3 length equals 13 residues. CDR3: CASSPDKNTEAFF. Written as DNA, the CDR3 is TGTGCCAGCAGCCCGGACAAGAACACTGAAGCTTTCTTT.

CDR3 residues: CASSGPYEQYF. The CDR3 DNA is TGTGCCAGCAGCGGACCCTACGAGCAGTACTTC. The chain has TRBV27 and TRBJ2-7; D gene unclear. Germline V gives CDR1 MNHEY, CDR2 SMNVEV (reference sequence). CDR3 size: 11 residues. V gave up 6 bases and J gave up 2 bases, with 5 bases separating them.

The CDR3 loop reads CASSPSTSGGYNEQFF. The DNA of the CDR3 is TGCGCCAGCAGCCCGTCGACTAGCGGGGGGTACAATGAGCAGTTCTTC. The J gene is TRBJ2-1, the V gene TRBV4-1, with TRBD2 matching over 13 bases. The CDR3 contains 16 residues. Germline V gene lookup returns CDR1 MGHRA and CDR2 YSYEKL. Trimming took 4 bases from V and 4 from J; bases not matched to a gene: 4.

The chain couples TRBV25-1 to TRBJ2-3; no reliable D call. The CDR3 spans 9 residues. Germline V gives CDR1 MGHDK, CDR2 SYGVNS. V shed 7 bases and J shed 14 bases, with 10 bases lying between them. The CDR3 here is CASISRSYF. The CDR3 DNA sequence: TGTGCCAGCATCTCGCGTTCGTATTTT. Full variable domain (remainder filled in from reference TRBV25-1 and TRBJ2-3): EADIYQTPRYLVIGTGKKITLECSQTMGHDKMYWYQQDPGMELHLIHYSYGVNSTEKGDLSSESTVSRIRTEHFPLTLESARPSHTSQYLCASISRSYFGPGTRLTVL.